The rows below give T cell receptor beta chains drawn from one sample of a study of OX40 agonist ivuxolimab in advanced cancers. Sequencing was performed with immunoSEQ multiplex PCR; in TCRdb, only in-frame clones are kept and a portion is missing. This sample has tens of thousands of clones; under 95% occur once, and the top ten carry about 16%. The sequencing here drew on CD4+ or CD8+ T cells sorted from blood, taken in a trial of the OX40 agonist ivuxolimab. The receptors derive from an adult with an advanced solid tumor such as melanoma, head and neck, liver or kidney cancer. The CDR3 runs from the conserved cysteine through the conserved F or W. Each record gives: J gene, V gene, CDR3 protein.

j_gene: TRBJ2-4
v_gene: TRBV4-1
CDR3aa: CASSQEGLAENIQYF

j_gene: TRBJ2-7
v_gene: TRBV29-1
CDR3aa: CSVEMGYEQYF

j_gene: TRBJ2-7
v_gene: TRBV27
CDR3aa: CASSPIAGVFFEQYF

j_gene: TRBJ1-4
v_gene: TRBV6-1
CDR3aa: CASSDSPLDRYNEKLFF

j_gene: TRBJ2-7
v_gene: TRBV29-1
CDR3aa: CSVVLGGTYVQYF

j_gene: TRBJ2-7
v_gene: TRBV19
CDR3aa: CASSIGTGLSYEQYF

j_gene: TRBJ2-6
v_gene: TRBV7-9
CDR3aa: CASRDLSGANVLTF

j_gene: TRBJ2-1
v_gene: TRBV19
CDR3aa: CASSWVAGGYNEQFF

j_gene: TRBJ2-1
v_gene: TRBV6-5
CDR3aa: CASNQGGNPYNEQFF

j_gene: TRBJ2-1
v_gene: TRBV7-9
CDR3aa: CASSRDLYNEQFF

j_gene: TRBJ2-7
v_gene: TRBV6-1
CDR3aa: CASSEAEEQYEQYF

j_gene: TRBJ2-1
v_gene: TRBV28
CDR3aa: CASSYGSGSLSYNEQFF

j_gene: TRBJ2-7
v_gene: TRBV6-5
CDR3aa: CASSYSTGASYEQYF

j_gene: TRBJ2-3
v_gene: TRBV27
CDR3aa: CASSLSIRGGTQYF

j_gene: TRBJ2-3
v_gene: TRBV28
CDR3aa: CASRPLTVADTQYF

j_gene: TRBJ2-7
v_gene: TRBV5-8
CDR3aa: CASSGALAGPWQYF

j_gene: TRBJ1-5
v_gene: TRBV9
CDR3aa: CASSVGEGRLQPQHF

j_gene: TRBJ2-3
v_gene: TRBV13
CDR3aa: CASSSSTDTQYF

j_gene: TRBJ2-7
v_gene: TRBV7-7
CDR3aa: CASSFPAGGARSEQYF

j_gene: TRBJ1-1
v_gene: TRBV19
CDR3aa: CASNPGRDTEAFF

j_gene: TRBJ1-2
v_gene: TRBV10-3
CDR3aa: CAISGGDSLDYGYTF

j_gene: TRBJ2-7
v_gene: TRBV5-1
CDR3aa: CASRSSGAGSYEQYF

j_gene: TRBJ2-1
v_gene: TRBV11-2
CDR3aa: CASSLTRLAGGGEQFF

j_gene: TRBJ2-7
v_gene: TRBV6-5
CDR3aa: CASSKRVDYEQYF

j_gene: TRBJ2-1
v_gene: TRBV27
CDR3aa: CASSPGTSGLRLSYNEQFF

j_gene: TRBJ2-1
v_gene: TRBV19
CDR3aa: CASGQGYNEQFF

j_gene: TRBJ2-6
v_gene: TRBV5-6
CDR3aa: CASSLVVTGANVLTF

j_gene: TRBJ2-2
v_gene: TRBV5-1
CDR3aa: CASSLAGGPGELFF

j_gene: TRBJ2-7
v_gene: TRBV5-5
CDR3aa: CASSLASGGTREQYF

j_gene: TRBJ2-1
v_gene: TRBV5-6
CDR3aa: CASILGTNYNEQFF

j_gene: TRBJ2-5
v_gene: TRBV29-1
CDR3aa: CSVESRDLPETQYF

j_gene: TRBJ2-2
v_gene: TRBV4-2
CDR3aa: CASSLWTEGAGELFF

j_gene: TRBJ2-6
v_gene: TRBV19
CDR3aa: CASGGLAGASSGANVLTF

j_gene: TRBJ1-5
v_gene: TRBV27
CDR3aa: CASSLIGDSNQPQHF

j_gene: TRBJ2-7
v_gene: TRBV27
CDR3aa: CASSVSGSSYEQYF

j_gene: TRBJ2-7
v_gene: TRBV7-9
CDR3aa: CASSLARTVFSYEQYF

j_gene: TRBJ2-5
v_gene: TRBV28
CDR3aa: CASSTYRGQQETQYF

j_gene: TRBJ2-5
v_gene: TRBV6-6
CDR3aa: CASTQGENGETQYF

j_gene: TRBJ2-4
v_gene: TRBV27
CDR3aa: CASSINRGRGNIQYF

j_gene: TRBJ1-3
v_gene: TRBV7-9
CDR3aa: CASSFWGNTIYF

j_gene: TRBJ1-2
v_gene: TRBV6-4
CDR3aa: CASSPGTGYYGYTF

j_gene: TRBJ2-1
v_gene: TRBV5-1
CDR3aa: CASSLDLAGENYNEQFF

j_gene: TRBJ1-6
v_gene: TRBV6-1
CDR3aa: CASTLGRDNSPLHF

j_gene: TRBJ2-2
v_gene: TRBV18
CDR3aa: CASSADVILGLAENTGELFF

j_gene: TRBJ2-7
v_gene: TRBV27
CDR3aa: CASSLSPTGSGEQYF

j_gene: TRBJ1-1
v_gene: TRBV9
CDR3aa: CASSAGQANTEAFF

j_gene: TRBJ2-7
v_gene: TRBV27
CDR3aa: CASSLSPGRGPYEQYF

j_gene: TRBJ2-5
v_gene: TRBV7-2
CDR3aa: CASSLGPDLYF

j_gene: TRBJ1-1
v_gene: TRBV19
CDR3aa: CASNAEGGLTEAFF

j_gene: TRBJ2-1
v_gene: TRBV30
CDR3aa: CATPRTDGGANEQFF

j_gene: TRBJ2-3
v_gene: TRBV27
CDR3aa: CASSLSLAGTDTQYF

j_gene: TRBJ2-1
v_gene: TRBV7-9
CDR3aa: CASSTLGLGNEQFF

j_gene: TRBJ1-4
v_gene: TRBV28
CDR3aa: CASSYATNEKLFF

j_gene: TRBJ2-1
v_gene: TRBV7-9
CDR3aa: CASSLLLAASQGDEQFF

j_gene: TRBJ2-5
v_gene: TRBV5-4
CDR3aa: CASSLGGLAGETQYF

j_gene: TRBJ2-1
v_gene: TRBV27
CDR3aa: CASSKFNEQFF

j_gene: TRBJ2-3
v_gene: TRBV30
CDR3aa: CAWSVLGTDTQYF

j_gene: TRBJ2-5
v_gene: TRBV4-1
CDR3aa: CASSQPPIGLQETQYF

j_gene: TRBJ1-3
v_gene: TRBV28
CDR3aa: CASSFSRTGTGNTIYF